The 16 T cell receptor beta chains presented below share a single source sample, sequenced in a study of T cells in tuberculosis. Only in-frame clones appear in the TCRdb table, and some are missing; sequencing was by immunoSEQ multiplex PCR. The data hold some 31,000 clones, with approximately 93% observed a single time. Input material: PBMCs. These TCRs come from a donor between 10 and 35 years old with latent tuberculosis or without tuberculosis infection.

This clone was counted between two and nine times. The chain employs TRBV10-1 and TRBJ2-3, with 11 bases aligning to TRBD2. CDR3 length equals 16 residues. Germline-derived CDR1 and CDR2 are WNHNN and SYGVQD (reference sequence). The junction had 12 bases not matched to a gene; V was cut back by 11 bases and J by 2 bases. DNA of the CDR3: TGCGCCGCAACTAATCTAGCGGGGGGAAACACAGATACGCAGTATTTT. This codes for CAATNLAGGNTDTQYF.

This clone was recorded a few times. This sequence joins TRBV25-1 and TRBJ2-3; TRBD2 might be the D (6 bases). V lost 4 bases and J 1 base, leaving 21 bases between the germline ends. Germline assignment: CDR1 MGHDK and CDR2 SYGVNS. The CDR3 has 18 residues. CDR3 sequence: CASSAPPGLHSGTDTQYF. The CDR3 DNA is TGTGCCAGCAGTGCACCCCCGGGACTCCATTCTGGCACAGATACGCAGTATTTT.

CDR3 sequence reads: CASSLARQAGEKLFF. CDR3 nucleotides: TGTGCCAGCAGCTTAGCGAGACAGGCTGGTGAAAAACTGTTTTTT. The V gene is TRBV7-9, the J gene TRBJ1-4, with a possible D match to TRBD1 (6 bases). V lost 0 bases to trimming and J lost 7 bases, with 12 bases between them. Looked up from germline, CDR1 is SEHNR and CDR2 is FQNEAQ (reference sequence). The CDR3 consists of 15 residues.

The chain joins TRBV28 to TRBJ1-6; D remains unclear. Trimming took 6 bases from V and 14 from J, leaving 11 bases between them. Germline values: CDR1 MDHEN, CDR2 SYDVKM. This CDR3 contains 11 residues. CDR3 loop: CASSAPAALHF. The CDR3 nucleotides are TGTGCCAGCAGCGCCCCGGCGGCCCTCCACTTT.

The V call is TRBV2, the J call TRBJ1-6; 7 positions agree with TRBD1. Trimming at V came to 5 bases and at J to 10 bases, leaving 5 bases not matched to a gene. Germline CDR1 and CDR2: SNHLY and FYNNEI. The CDR3 runs to 13 residues. The CDR3 DNA reads as TGTGCCAGCAGTCCCGACAGGGACTCACCCCTCCACTTT. Translation: CASSPDRDSPLHF.

This chain joins TRBV11-2 and TRBJ2-7; 10 nucleotides line up with TRBD2. The CDR3 sequence is 16 residues long. Losses at the gene ends were 1 base for V and 5 bases for J; bases not matched to a gene: 8. Germline CDR1 and CDR2: SGHAT and FQNNGV. The CDR3 protein is CASSLVGSGGLHEQYF. The CDR3 DNA follows: TGTGCCAGCAGCTTAGTTGGTAGCGGGGGGCTTCACGAGCAGTACTTC.

The rearrangement uses TRBV5-8 and TRBJ2-3; no clear D. V lost 0 bases, J lost 4 bases, and 6 bases lay in between. The CDR3 spans 13 residues. The V gene's germline CDR1 is SGHTS and CDR2 YDEGEE. The CDR3 region is CASSLAGSDTQYF. The CDR3 DNA reads TGTGCCAGCAGCTTGGCAGGATCAGATACGCAGTATTTT.

The chain links TRBV4-1 to TRBJ1-2; 9 positions agree with TRBD1. The length of the CDR3 is 14 residues. Losses at the gene ends were 0 bases for V and 5 bases for J; bases not matched to a gene: 1. Per the germline V gene, CDR1 is MGHRA and CDR2 is YSYEKL. The CDR3, as DNA: TGCGCCAGCAGCCAAGAGGGGACAGGGTATGGCTACACCTTC. It yields the protein CASSQEGTGYGYTF.

CDR3 loop: CASSLRQNTEAFF. The DNA of the CDR3 is TGTGCCAGCAGCTTGAGACAGAACACTGAAGCTTTCTTT. The rearrangement uses TRBV5-4 and TRBJ1-1; D uncertain. CDR3 length: 13 residues. The germline V gene encodes CDR1 SGHNT and CDR2 YYREEE (reference sequence). The V end lost 1 base, the J end lost 1 base, and 5 bases lay between the germline ends.

The V call is TRBV16, the J call TRBJ2-3, with unresolved D. V lost 0 bases and J lost 5, with 3 bases in between. The CDR3 runs to 12 residues. Looked up from germline, CDR1 is KGHSY and CDR2 is FQNENV. The CDR3 DNA reads as TGTGCCAGCAGCCAATCCAGAGATACGCAGTATTTT. This translates into CASSQSRDTQYF.

This sequence joins TRBV6-1 and TRBJ2-3; 11 nucleotides agree with TRBD2. The germline CDR1 and CDR2 sequences are MNHNS and SASEGT. The CDR3 is 14 amino acids. After removal of 10 bases from V and 1 base from J, the junction contained 4 bases not matched to a gene. The DNA of the CDR3 is TGTGCCACCACGGGACTAGCGGGCACAGATACGCAGTATTTT. Protein sequence: CATTGLAGTDTQYF.

The rearrangement links TRBV14 to TRBJ2-1; TRBD2 aligns across 7 bases. The CDR3 sequence is 15 residues long. Unmatched junction bases numbered 4, after V lost 1 base and J lost 4 bases. Germline V gene sequence: CDR1 SGHDN, CDR2 FVKESK. CDR3 protein: CASSQGTSEYNEQFF. DNA of the CDR3: TGTGCCAGCAGCCAAGGAACTAGCGAGTACAATGAGCAGTTCTTC.

The chain carries TRBV4-3 and TRBJ2-6; D is ambiguous. The germline V gene encodes CDR1 LGHNA and CDR2 YSLEER. The V gene lost 0 bases and the J gene lost 0 bases, with 6 bases spanning the gap. The CDR3 is 16 residues long. The CDR3 DNA follows: TGCGCCAGCAGCCAAGATGCAGGCTCTGGGGCCAACGTCCTGACTTTC. Translation gives CASSQDAGSGANVLTF.

This chain uses TRBV29-1 with TRBJ2-1; TRBD2 agrees at 8 bases. The CDR3 runs to 15 residues. CDR1 and CDR2 (germline): SQVTM, ANQGSEA. Losses at the gene ends were 4 bases for V and 4 bases for J; bases not matched to a gene: 9. The CDR3 nucleotides read TGCAGCGTTGGAGGGGCGACTAGCGATTACAATGAGCAGTTCTTC. As protein: CSVGGATSDYNEQFF.

The CDR3 protein is CASSPTGTGNQPQHF. CDR3 DNA: TGTGCCAGTAGCCCGACAGGGACTGGCAATCAGCCCCAGCATTTT. The genes are TRBV19 and TRBJ1-5, with 7 bases lining up with TRBD1. The V and J ends lost 6 bases and 2 bases, in that order; junction bases with no gene match: 7. CDR1 and CDR2 from the germline V gene are LNHDA and SQIVND (reference sequence). The CDR3 sequence is 15 residues long.

The chain combines TRBV5-4 with TRBJ1-5, with D possibly TRBD1 on 5 matching bases. Germline V gene data show CDR1 as SGHNT and CDR2 as YYREEE (reference sequence). V was trimmed by 4 bases and J by 0 bases, leaving 11 bases between them. The CDR3 runs 15 residues. The CDR3 loop reads CASSVAGVSNQPQHF. The CDR3 nucleotides are TGTGCCAGCAGCGTCGCGGGGGTTAGCAATCAGCCCCAGCATTTT.